These 17 T cell receptor beta chains were sequenced from one sample in a study of regulatory T cells in long-lasting Graves disease. This sample's time point: persistent/refractory GD, antithyroid drugs over 5 years with positive TRAb. Construction of the TCR library relied on RNA isolated from PBMCs. Assembly of TCR beta libraries relied on iRepertoire HTBI primers together with Arm-PCR of CDR3 regions. In TCRdb, the multiplex PCR reads were re-called with MiXCR into one record per CDR3 protein. Here the sample spans about 660,000 distinct CDR3 sequences, around 30% being singletons. Sequencing used peripheral blood mononuclear cells (PBMCs), obtained when the disease was refractory, from a patient treated with antithyroid drugs. The receptors stem from a female donor with Graves disease.

This clonotype was seen only a few times. The V call is TRBV28, the J call TRBJ2-7; 10 nucleotides align to TRBD1. The CDR3 runs 15 residues. V trimming: 4 bases; J trimming: 7 bases; junction bases outside the gene matches: 10. The germline V gene encodes CDR1 MDHEN and CDR2 SYDVKM. CDR3 sequence reads: CASSSSGQGSWEQYF. CDR3 bases: TGTGCCAGCAGTTCCTCGGGACAGGGGTCTTGGGAGCAGTACTTC.

The rearrangement links TRBV29-1 to TRBJ1-1; the D gene is possibly TRBD1 (5 bases). The CDR3 consists of 12 residues. The V end was cut by 6 bases, the J end by 10 bases, with 18 bases between. Germline V lookup: CDR1 SQVTM, CDR2 ANQGSEA. For the CDR3, the DNA is TGCAGCGTGCCCAGTCAGTACGGGGGAGCTTTCTTT. This codes for CSVPSQYGGAFF.

A few counts support this clonotype. The J gene is TRBJ1-2, the V gene TRBV6-2 or TRBV6-3, with D perhaps matching TRBD1 (5 bases). Trimming shortened V by 2 bases and J by 2 bases, and 9 bases separated the two germline ends. This CDR3 spans 14 amino acids. Germline values: CDR1 MNHEY, CDR2 SVGEGT. This CDR3 reads CASSYRDLNYGYTF. The CDR3 DNA reads TGTGCCAGCAGTTACCGGGACCTCAACTATGGCTACACCTTC.

This clonotype was recorded many times. The gene calls are TRBV2 and TRBJ2-7; tentatively, D is TRBD1 (6 bases). Germline CDR1 SNHLY, CDR2 FYNNEI. Trimming stripped 2 bases from V and 4 bases from J, with 15 bases between. The CDR3 loop spans 15 amino acids. The CDR3 DNA sequence: TGTGCCAGCAGTGAAAGCGGCAGGGGACAATACGAGCAGTACTTC. Amino acid sequence: CASSESGRGQYEQYF.

The rearrangement links TRBV4-1 to TRBJ1-2; 9 bases match TRBD1. V lost 1 base to trimming and J lost 5 bases; unmatched junction nucleotides: 11. The CDR3 totals 17 residues. The germline V gene encodes CDR1 MGHRA and CDR2 YSYEKL. The DNA for the CDR3 is TGCGCCAGCAGCCAAGTCCCCGGGGACAGGGAAGGGTATGGCTACACCTTC. Residues: CASSQVPGDREGYGYTF.

This clonotype was counted at least ten times. The chain uses TRBV2 and TRBJ2-5; 7 bases map to TRBD1. Trimming took 6 bases from V and 2 from J; bases not matched to a gene: 9. The CDR3 sequence is 15 residues long. Germline CDR1 SNHLY, CDR2 FYNNEI. The CDR3 loop is CASRSPGQKQETQYF. As DNA, the CDR3 is TGTGCCAGCAGGAGTCCGGGACAGAAGCAAGAGACCCAGTACTTC.

J is TRBJ1-1 and V is TRBV5-8; TRBD1 matches at 11 bases. Per germline, CDR1 SGHTS and CDR2 YDEGEE. The CDR3 is made up of 16 amino acids. The V gene end was trimmed by 4 bases and the J gene end by 1 base; junction bases not matched to a gene: 6. The CDR3 loop is CASSHGQGAGNTEAFF. The CDR3 DNA is TGTGCCAGCAGCCACGGACAGGGGGCAGGGAACACTGAAGCTTTCTTT. The whole variable domain, filled in from reference TRBV5-8 and TRBJ1-1, reads EAGVTQSPTHLIKTRGQQATLRCSPISGHTSVYWYQQALGLGLQFLLWYDEGEERNRGNFPPRFSGRQFPNYSSELNVNALELEDSALYLCASSHGQGAGNTEAFFGQGTRLTVV.

This clonotype was recorded a few times. The chain carries TRBV25-1 and TRBJ1-2; D remains unclear. This CDR3 has 14 residues. Germline CDR1 and CDR2: MGHDK and SYGVNS. Trimming shortened V by 4 bases and J by 6 bases, and 15 bases separated the two germline ends. The CDR3 region has the DNA TGTGCCAGCAGTGCCCCGATAGGGCTAGATGGCTACACCTTC. Translation: CASSAPIGLDGYTF.

The chain employs TRBV3-1 and TRBJ2-5; weak D call: TRBD2 (5 bases). V was clipped by 0 bases and J by 3 bases, with 17 bases between them. The CDR3 has 17 residues. Germline V lookup: CDR1 LGHDT, CDR2 YNNKEL (reference sequence). CDR3 DNA: TGTGCCAGCAGCCAAGATCCCCCCGGGAACCCGAAAGAGACCCAGTACTTC. Translated: CASSQDPPGNPKETQYF.

This clonotype was recorded at least ten times. The genes are TRBV28 and TRBJ1-1; 7 nucleotides line up with TRBD1. Germline V gives CDR1 MDHEN, CDR2 SYDVKM. J gave up 5 bases and V 7 bases, and 7 bases lay outside the gene matches. CDR3 length: 13 amino acids. The CDR3 DNA sequence: TGTGCCAGCACAGACAGGGTCTGGACTGAAGCTTTCTTT. This translates into CASTDRVWTEAFF.

The table lists this clonotype with many counts. V usage is TRBV20-1 and J usage is TRBJ1-2; 9 positions match TRBD1. The germline V gene has CDR1 DFQATT and CDR2 SNEGSKA (reference sequence). The CDR3 consists of 13 residues. V shed 6 bases and J 6 bases; nucleotides not matched to a gene: 8. The CDR3 loop reads CSAYRTGEDGYTF. CDR3 DNA sequence: TGCAGTGCGTATCGGACAGGGGAGGATGGCTACACCTTC.

The table lists this clonotype with a few counts. The rearrangement links TRBV19 to TRBJ1-2, with 10 positions matching TRBD1. Germline V CDR1 and CDR2: LNHDA, SQIVND (reference sequence). The CDR3 spans 14 residues. The trim removed 5 bases at V and 3 bases at J, leaving 3 bases unmatched. CDR3 loop: CASSADRGDYGYTF. The DNA for the CDR3 is TGTGCCAGTAGTGCGGACAGGGGGGACTATGGCTACACCTTC. Together with reference TRBV19 and TRBJ1-2, the CDR3 gives the full variable domain: DGGITQSPKYLFRKEGQNVTLSCEQNLNHDAMYWYRQDPGQGLRLIYYSQIVNDFQKGDIAEGYSVSREKKESFPLTVTSAQKNPTAFYLCASSADRGDYGYTFGSGTRLTVV.

The genes are TRBV3-1 and TRBJ1-2; the D gene is possibly TRBD1 (5 bases). V was shortened by 1 base and J by 5 bases, with 8 bases between the two germline ends. The CDR3 spans 13 residues. CDR1 and CDR2 (germline): LGHDT, YNNKEL (reference sequence). In nucleotides, the CDR3 is TGTGCCAGCAGCCAAGGGACAACTTATGGCTACACCTTC. Translation gives CASSQGTTYGYTF. Complete variable domain (other parts from reference TRBV3-1 and TRBJ1-2): DTAVSQTPKYLVTQMGNDKSIKCEQNLGHDTMYWYKQDSKKFLKIMFSYNNKELIINETVPNRFSPKSPDKAHLNLHINSLELGDSAVYFCASSQGTTYGYTFGSGTRLTVV.

The V and J genes are TRBV19 and TRBJ1-1; no clear D. The CDR3 sequence is 14 residues long. Germline values: CDR1 LNHDA, CDR2 SQIVND (reference sequence). The germline V and J ends were trimmed by 7 bases and 6 bases, with 18 bases remaining between them. The CDR3 DNA sequence: TGTGCCAGTATTGGTGGTTTTATTAGGGCTGAAGCTTTCTTT. Translated: CASIGGFIRAEAFF.

The table lists this clonotype with a few counts. This chain uses TRBV19 with TRBJ1-5, with TRBD1 as a possible D gene (6 bases). Germline V gene sequence: CDR1 LNHDA, CDR2 SQIVND (reference sequence). Trimming took 9 bases from V and 3 from J, leaving 27 bases between them. The CDR3 runs 18 residues. The CDR3 DNA is TGTGCCAGCTCCATACCTCTCGGGGGCAGTTATTTCAATCAGCCCCAGCATTTT. This codes for CASSIPLGGSYFNQPQHF. Full variable domain (outside the CDR3, taken from reference TRBV19 and TRBJ1-5): DGGITQSPKYLFRKEGQNVTLSCEQNLNHDAMYWYRQDPGQGLRLIYYSQIVNDFQKGDIAEGYSVSREKKESFPLTVTSAQKNPTAFYLCASSIPLGGSYFNQPQHFGDGTRLSIL.

The gene calls are TRBV5-1 and TRBJ1-6; D call uncertain. This CDR3 spans 15 amino acids. Germline V lookup: CDR1 SGHRS, CDR2 YFSETQ. Trimming shortened V by 4 bases and J by 9 bases, and 17 bases separated the two germline ends. CDR3 nucleotides: TGCGCCAGCAGCCCGGGATCTATTACCAGTTCACCCCTCCACTTT. Protein sequence: CASSPGSITSSPLHF.

This sequence joins TRBV28 and TRBJ1-2; 7 nucleotides line up with TRBD1. The J segment lost 3 bases and the V segment lost 5 bases, leaving 6 bases of the junction unmatched. This CDR3 contains 14 residues. CDR1 and CDR2 (germline): MDHEN, SYDVKM. CDR3 nucleotides: TGTGCCAGCAGTATAGGGGGCAGATACTATGGCTACACCTTC. It yields the protein CASSIGGRYYGYTF.